This is a list of T cell receptor beta chains from one sample in a study of T-cell reconstitution after alpha-beta-depleted transplantation in children. TCRdb reprocessed the PCR reads with MiXCR, giving one entry per CDR3 protein. Of 800,000 to 1,000,000 distinct CDR3 sequences listed, about 26% were seen once; the top ten hold roughly 31%. The sequenced sample was PBMCs, mostly from graft donor cells, obtained 360 days after TCRalphabeta/CD19-depleted stem cell transplant. Source of these receptors: a boy in the first two years of life who had a stem cell transplant for SCID, so the T cells may come from the graft donor. CDR3s include the opening cysteine and the closing phenylalanine or tryptophan. The D gene is left open where the match is weak. Size values are once, few and many counts, or a class for expanded clones, and some rows have none.

>TRBV12-3/TRBV12-4|TRBJ2-3|12|-|-
CASLRGRDTQYF
TGTGCCAGTCTGCGAGGTCGGGATACGCAGTATTTT
>TRBV5-1|TRBJ1-1|15|-|-
CASSLAGSGDTEAFF
TGCGCCAGCAGCTTGGCCGGTTCCGGGGACACTGAAGCTTTCTTT
>TRBV7-9|TRBJ1-1|13|-|-
CASSGRGFTEAFF
TGTGCCAGCAGCGGCAGGGGTTTCACTGAAGCTTTCTTT
>TRBV5-1|TRBJ2-3|15|-|-
CASSANLGLTDTQYF
TGCGCCAGCAGCGCGAACCTAGGGCTCACAGATACGCAGTATTTT
>TRBV2|TRBJ1-2|12|-|-
CASSNSGYGYTF
TGTGCCAGCAGTAACAGTGGATATGGCTACACCTTC
>TRBV7-6|TRBJ2-7|13|-|many
CASSLGPYYEQYF
TGTGCCAGCAGCTTAGGACCTTACTACGAGCAGTACTTC
>TRBV20-1|TRBJ2-7|13|-|-
CSASASMGDEQYF
TGCAGTGCTAGTGCCTCCATGGGAGACGAGCAGTACTTC
>TRBV6-5|TRBJ1-5|17|-|few
CASSYPGGPLGNQPQHF
TGTGCCAGCAGTTACCCGGGAGGGCCTTTGGGCAATCAGCCCCAGCATTTT
>TRBV29-1|TRBJ2-7|12|TRBD1|many
CSVGDRAYEQYF
TGCAGCGTTGGGGACAGGGCCTACGAGCAGTACTTC
>TRBV6-5|TRBJ2-1|15|-|-
CASSYNILLSNEQFF
TGTGCCAGCAGTTATAACATCTTACTGAGCAATGAGCAGTTCTTC
>TRBV5-6|TRBJ1-4|13|TRBD1|-
CASSYGNRGNLFF
TGTGCCAGCAGCTATGGCAACAGGGGTAACCTGTTTTTT
>TRBV19|TRBJ1-1|13|-|-
CASSILQSTKAFF
TGTGCCAGTAGTATATTGCAGAGCACTAAAGCTTTCTTT
>TRBV20-1|TRBJ2-7|15|TRBD2|few
CSAHLNSGASYEQYF
TGCAGTGCCCATCTTAATAGCGGGGCTTCCTACGAGCAGTACTTC
>TRBV20-1|TRBJ2-5|13|-|few
CSAREGATKTQYF
TGCAGTGCTAGAGAGGGGGCTACTAAGACCCAGTACTTC
>TRBV18|TRBJ1-1|18|-|-
CASSPFRPTGTSGLFTFF
TGTGCCAGCTCACCTTTCCGTCCGACGGGGACCAGTGGGCTTTTCACTTTCTTT
>TRBV29-1|TRBJ2-5|13|TRBD2|-
CSVHRPGGETQYF
TGCAGCGTTCATCGTCCGGGAGGAGAGACCCAGTACTTC
>TRBV5-1|TRBJ2-7|15|-|-
CASSLEAFGGHEQYF
TGCGCCAGCAGCTTGGAAGCGTTCGGCGGCCACGAGCAGTACTTC